The 11 T cell receptor beta chains in this list originate from one sample, sequenced in a study of cytomegalovirus exposure and HLA in healthy donors. PCR primers comprised 60 Vbeta and 13 Jbeta primers. Repertoires were generated with immunoSEQ multiplex PCR, while TCRdb's copy carries only in-frame clones and drops some. Of around 76,000 clones in the sample, about 71% were seen once. The specimen sequenced was PBMCs. These receptors were collected from a woman between 45 and 60 years old in good health and CMV-seropositive.

J is TRBJ2-5 and V is TRBV7-9; 13 bases agree with TRBD2. V was clipped by 5 bases and J by 2 bases; unmatched bases: 5. The germline V gene has CDR1 SEHNR and CDR2 FQNEAQ (reference sequence). CDR3 length: 16 amino acids. As DNA, the CDR3 is TGTGCCAGCAGCCTCGGGACTAGCGGGGTACAAGAGACCCAGTACTTC. Translated: CASSLGTSGVQETQYF.

The rearrangement uses TRBV7-2 and TRBJ1-5; perhaps TRBD1 as D (5 bases). CDR1 is SGHTA, CDR2 FQGNSA, per germline. This CDR3 has 16 amino acids. V dropped 5 bases and J dropped 0 bases, with 14 bases sitting between them. CDR3 in amino acids: CASSQYPGGSNQPQHF. CDR3 nucleotide sequence: TGTGCCAGCAGCCAGTACCCGGGGGGTAGCAATCAGCCCCAGCATTTT.

The chain employs TRBV7-9 and TRBJ2-1, with 9 nucleotides matching TRBD2. The J segment lost 8 bases and the V segment lost 5 bases, leaving 4 bases of the junction unmatched. The CDR3 is made up of 13 amino acids. Germline V gene sequence: CDR1 SEHNR, CDR2 FQNEAQ (reference sequence). The CDR3 sequence: CASSKSGGHEQFF. CDR3 nucleotides: TGTGCCAGCAGCAAAAGCGGGGGGCATGAGCAGTTCTTC.

The chain joins TRBV19 to TRBJ1-5; no reliable D call. The CDR3 has 14 residues. In germline, CDR1 is LNHDA, CDR2 SQIVND (reference sequence). V gave up 0 bases and J gave up 8 bases, with 11 bases separating them. CDR3 amino acids: CASSIDLGPKPQHF. DNA for the CDR3: TGTGCCAGTAGTATAGATCTAGGCCCGAAGCCCCAGCATTTT.

The chain employs TRBV30 and TRBJ2-5; TRBD2 aligns across 8 bases. After removal of 0 bases from V and 14 bases from J, the junction contained 8 bases not matched to a gene. Germline-derived CDR1 and CDR2 are GTSNPN and SVGIG (reference sequence). The CDR3 length is 12 residues. Here the CDR3 reads CAWSVPGGLDYF. The CDR3 DNA follows: TGTGCCTGGAGTGTACCCGGGGGACTAGATTACTTC. The full variable domain, rest sourced from reference TRBV30 and TRBJ2-5, is SQTIHQWPATLVQPVGSPLSLECTVEGTSNPNLYWYRQAAGRGLQLLFYSVGIGQISSEVPQNLSASRPQDRQFILSSKKLLLSDSGFYLCAWSVPGGLDYFGPGTRLLVL.

The chain combines TRBV4-3 with TRBJ1-1, with a tentative D call TRBD1 (5 bases). The V and J ends lost 0 bases and 11 bases respectively, with 10 bases between them. The CDR3 totals 12 residues. Germline CDR1 and CDR2: LGHNA and YSLEER. CDR3 amino acids: CASSQEGTSAFF. The CDR3, as DNA: TGCGCCAGCAGCCAAGAAGGGACTAGTGCTTTCTTT.

J is TRBJ2-2 and V is TRBV6-4; 9 bases line up with TRBD1. Unmatched junction bases numbered 4, after V lost 6 bases and J lost 5 bases. CDR1 is MRHNA and CDR2 is SNTAGT in the germline V gene. The CDR3 covers 14 residues. The CDR3, as DNA: TGTGCCAGCAGGGGGGACAGGGAGACCGGGGAGCTGTTTTTT. Its protein is CASRGDRETGELFF.

This clone was found a few times. This rearrangement joins TRBV5-1 to TRBJ1-2; D unclear. Per the germline V gene, CDR1 is SGHRS and CDR2 is YFSETQ. V lost 0 bases to trimming and J lost 8 bases, with 8 bases between them. The CDR3 sequence is 12 residues long. The CDR3 protein is CASSLAGFGYTF. CDR3 in DNA: TGCGCCAGCAGCTTGGCGGGGTTCGGCTACACCTTC.

CDR3 sequence reads: CASSRTTNEKLFF. The CDR3, as DNA: TGTGCCAGCAGCCGAACTACAAATGAAAAACTGTTTTTT. This chain connects TRBV28 to TRBJ1-4; D gene uncertain. CDR1 and CDR2 (germline): MDHEN, SYDVKM. This CDR3 spans 13 amino acids. V dropped 6 bases and J dropped 5 bases, with 10 bases sitting between them.

The V gene is TRBV5-4, the J gene TRBJ1-4, with a possible D match to TRBD1 (5 bases). Trimming shortened V by 2 bases and J by 3 bases, and 8 bases separated the two germline ends. CDR3 length equals 14 residues. The V gene's germline CDR1 is SGHNT and CDR2 YYREEE (reference sequence). This CDR3 is CASSFQGANEKLFF. CDR3 sequence (DNA): TGTGCCAGCAGCTTCCAGGGCGCTAATGAAAAACTGTTTTTT.

The J gene is TRBJ2-3, the V gene TRBV7-8; tentatively, D is TRBD2 (5 bases). Between the trimmed V and J ends, which lost 0 bases and 1 base, there was a span of 11 bases. The CDR3 spans 16 residues. The germline gives CDR1 SGHVS, CDR2 FQNEAQ. The CDR3 DNA follows: TGTGCCAGCAGCTTAGCGGGCGGGTTAGGCACAGATACGCAGTATTTT. Residues: CASSLAGGLGTDTQYF.